This is a list of T cell receptor beta chains from one sample in a study of vaccination effects on CD4 cells after COVID-19. The repertoire was sequenced with immunoSEQ multiplex PCR; TCRdb's copy has only in-frame clones and lacks some. The sample has around 54,000 clones, around 75% seen once; the top ten hold about 2.4%. No antigen has been assigned to these receptors. The sequencing here drew on CD4+ T cells from PBMCs cultured with HCoV-229E spike peptides, taken before COVID-19 vaccination. The receptors come from a human donor who received a COVID-19 vaccine. Each CDR3 is given with its conserved first and last residue. Fields, in order: V gene, clone size, D gene, J gene, CDR3 DNA, CDR3 protein. The D gene is left open where the match is weak. The size entry is marked missing in some rows and otherwise reads once, few, many or a size class.

V gene: TRBV6-2/TRBV6-3; clone size: .; D gene: .; J gene: TRBJ1-2; CDR3 DNA: TGTGCCAGCAGTTACTCAGGCAGACCCAACTATGGCTACACCTTC; CDR3 protein: CASSYSGRPNYGYTF
V gene: TRBV5-1; clone size: .; D gene: .; J gene: TRBJ1-1; CDR3 DNA: TGCGCCAGCAGCTGGAGCCCGGGGCAGGGGAACACTGAAGCTTTCTTT; CDR3 protein: CASSWSPGQGNTEAFF
V gene: TRBV2; clone size: few; D gene: .; J gene: TRBJ2-2; CDR3 DNA: TGTGCCAGCGGAGGAAGGACCGGGGAGCTGTTTTTT; CDR3 protein: CASGGRTGELFF
V gene: TRBV6-2/TRBV6-3; clone size: few; D gene: TRBD1; J gene: TRBJ2-4; CDR3 DNA: TGTGCCAGCAGTTACACGGGACAGAAAAACATTCAGTACTTC; CDR3 protein: CASSYTGQKNIQYF
V gene: TRBV28; clone size: .; D gene: .; J gene: TRBJ2-5; CDR3 DNA: TGTGCCAGCAGTTTAAGCGACACCCAAGAGACCCAGTACTTC; CDR3 protein: CASSLSDTQETQYF
V gene: TRBV5-1; clone size: .; D gene: .; J gene: TRBJ2-3; CDR3 DNA: TGCGCCAGCCGTTCCCGGGTCTTGGGGACAGATACGCAGTATTTT; CDR3 protein: CASRSRVLGTDTQYF
V gene: TRBV18; clone size: once; D gene: .; J gene: TRBJ1-1; CDR3 DNA: TGTGCCAGCTCACCTCAGGTATCTAACACTGAAGCTTTCTTT; CDR3 protein: CASSPQVSNTEAFF
V gene: TRBV5-8; clone size: .; D gene: TRBD1; J gene: TRBJ1-2; CDR3 DNA: TGTGCCAGCAGCGTTCCGGGACAGGGATCGGACTATGGCTACACCTTC; CDR3 protein: CASSVPGQGSDYGYTF
V gene: TRBV6-2/TRBV6-3; clone size: .; D gene: .; J gene: TRBJ2-2; CDR3 DNA: TGTGCCAGCAGTTACGGGGTCGACACCGGGGAGCTGTTTTTT; CDR3 protein: CASSYGVDTGELFF
V gene: TRBV7-2; clone size: .; D gene: .; J gene: TRBJ2-5; CDR3 DNA: TGTGCCAGCAGCACCCGGACGCTCCGGGAGACCCAGTACTTC; CDR3 protein: CASSTRTLRETQYF
V gene: TRBV2; clone size: .; D gene: .; J gene: TRBJ1-1; CDR3 DNA: TGTGCCAGCAGGGAATCAGGCGCCCGAGTGGCTGAAGCTTTCTTT; CDR3 protein: CASRESGARVAEAFF
V gene: TRBV11-3; clone size: .; D gene: TRBD1; J gene: TRBJ2-3; CDR3 DNA: TGTGCCAGCAGCTCAGAGGGGGCTGATACGCAGTATTTT; CDR3 protein: CASSSEGADTQYF
V gene: TRBV5-1; clone size: few; D gene: .; J gene: TRBJ1-1; CDR3 DNA: TGCGCCAGCAGCGTCACCGGGAGCACTGAAGCTTTCTTT; CDR3 protein: CASSVTGSTEAFF
V gene: TRBV18; clone size: .; D gene: .; J gene: TRBJ2-1; CDR3 DNA: TGTGCCAGCTCACTGATACAAGGACGGATGCGCTTGTACAATGAGCAGTTCTTC; CDR3 protein: CASSLIQGRMRLYNEQFF
V gene: TRBV3-1/TRBV3-2; clone size: .; D gene: .; J gene: TRBJ1-2; CDR3 DNA: TGTGCCAGCAGCCAAGGCCTTATTGGGGGCGCCGACTATGGCTACACCTTC; CDR3 protein: CASSQGLIGGADYGYTF
V gene: TRBV7-9; clone size: .; D gene: TRBD2; J gene: TRBJ2-3; CDR3 DNA: TGTGCCAGCAGCCCTAGGACTAGCGGGGTTTCAGATACGCAGTATTTT; CDR3 protein: CASSPRTSGVSDTQYF
V gene: TRBV5-1; clone size: .; D gene: .; J gene: TRBJ2-5; CDR3 DNA: TGCGCCAGCAGCTTGGTAATCACAGGGCGGGAGGAGACCCAGTACTTC; CDR3 protein: CASSLVITGREETQYF
V gene: TRBV6-2/TRBV6-3; clone size: .; D gene: TRBD1; J gene: TRBJ2-1; CDR3 DNA: TGTGCCAGCAGTGCCGGGACAGGGGTCAATGAGCAGTTCTTC; CDR3 protein: CASSAGTGVNEQFF
V gene: TRBV4-1; clone size: .; D gene: .; J gene: TRBJ2-5; CDR3 DNA: TGCGCCAGCAGCCAAGATGAAGAGAGGAGGAAAGAGACCCAGTACTTC; CDR3 protein: CASSQDEERRKETQYF
V gene: TRBV10-3; clone size: .; D gene: .; J gene: TRBJ2-1; CDR3 DNA: TGTGCCATCAGAAGGGACCCCTGGAATGAGCAGTTCTTC; CDR3 protein: CAIRRDPWNEQFF
V gene: TRBV7-2; clone size: .; D gene: TRBD2; J gene: TRBJ2-3; CDR3 DNA: TGTGCCAGCAGCTTCTCGGGGGGGGCGCCAGGAACGCAGTATTTT; CDR3 protein: CASSFSGGAPGTQYF
V gene: TRBV7-2; clone size: .; D gene: .; J gene: TRBJ2-1; CDR3 DNA: TGTGCCAGCAGCTTAGCGATGTCTGAGGAGTTCTTC; CDR3 protein: CASSLAMSEEFF